What follows describes a single TCR beta chain. The time point here: pretreatment peripheral blood. The study collected 1 to 8 samples per patient, pretreatment and on-treatment. This CDR3 is 16 amino acids long. CDR1 is MNHNY and CDR2 is SVGAGI in the germline V gene (reference sequence). J was trimmed by 4 bases and V by 6 bases; bases with no gene match: 7. The entry originates in a study of PD-L1 blockade in urothelial cancer. Study overall: Researchers looked at the blood 3 weeks (second dose) and 6 weeks after treatment began. Median blood clonality was roughly 0.072, with 80,000 to 100,000 unique TCRs.

The method was immunoSEQ multiplex PCR; TCRdb's version includes in-frame clones alone and lacks a portion of them. The sample consists of 50,000 or so clones, approximately 88% of them appearing once. V and J are TRBV6-6 and TRBJ2-5, with 14 bases aligning to TRBD2. The receptor comes from a man aged 50 to 59 with urothelial cancer. The specimen comprised PBMCs, sampled around atezolizumab (anti-PD-L1) treatment. CDR3 residues: CASSSRLAGGRETQYF. In nucleotides, the CDR3 is TGTGCCAGCAGCTCCAGACTAGCGGGGGGGCGAGAGACCCAGTACTTC.